This T cell receptor beta chain was captured by sequencing in a study of cytomegalovirus exposure and HLA in healthy donors. Regarding the study as a whole: Another analysis was done later, and it associated 15,000 or so TCR beta sequences with HLA alleles at 0.05 false discovery rate. The authors confirmed in vitro that a few CMV-associated chains were specific for CMV antigens.

Trimming left V 4 bases short and J 4 bases short, with 10 bases between. CDR1 and CDR2 from the germline V gene are GTSNPN and SVGIG (reference sequence). This CDR3 spans 12 amino acids. To note about this clone: Its target is unknown.

This PCR relied on a set of 60 Vbeta primers and 13 Jbeta primers. Clones were read by immunoSEQ multiplex PCR, and TCRdb kept only the in-frame ones, dropping some. The sample consists of some 180,000 clones, more than 60% of them appearing once. Specimen: PBMCs. The origin of this receptor is a woman aged 60-70 years in good health and CMV-seropositive. The V call is TRBV30, the J call TRBJ2-5; D unclear. The chain's CDR3 is CAWNPSGETQYF. Written as DNA, the CDR3 is TGTGCCTGGAACCCTTCCGGAGAGACCCAGTACTTC.